The text below deals with one TCR beta chain. Its ends do not fully match the called genes, so a read error is possible. The data were taken from a study of blood T cells in healthy people across ages. The germline V gene has CDR1 MNHEY and CDR2 SMNVEV (reference sequence). The CDR3 is 14 residues long. A sample-barcoded 5' primer and a J-beta primer mix were used in a second PCR of about 7 to 11 cycles. In TCRdb, the 5' RACE reads were re-called with MiXCR into one record per CDR3 protein. Of roughly 680,000 distinct CDR3 sequences in the sample, more than 45% were seen once. The sequence derives from a woman older than 75 in good health. The chain carries TRBV27 and TRBJ2-7; D perhaps matches TRBD2 (6 bases). Source material: blood. CDR3 sequence (DNA): TGTGCAAGCAGTCCATCCGGACTACCATACGAGCAGTACTTC. Protein sequence: CASSPSGLPYEQYF.